These 22 T cell receptor beta chains were all obtained from the same sample, sequenced in a study of blood T cells in healthy people across ages. A second about 6 to 12 cycle PCR used barcoded and J-beta primers. One entry per CDR3 protein results from TCRdb running MiXCR on the 5' RACE reads. The sample shows 710,000 or so distinct CDR3 sequences, less than 40% of them seen only once. Sequencing was performed on blood. The source is a woman aged 80 or older in good health.

This clonotype was recorded at least ten times. The rearrangement links TRBV7-8 to TRBJ1-2; possible D gene TRBD1, 5 bases. The CDR3 spans 13 residues. The germline CDR1 and CDR2 sequences are SGHVS and FQNEAQ. Trimming shortened V by 6 bases and J by 4 bases, and 12 bases separated the two germline ends. The CDR3 DNA reads TGTGCCAGCAGTGCGGGACGGGTCTATGGCTACACCTTC. Its translation: CASSAGRVYGYTF. The full variable domain, in which reference TRBV7-8 and TRBJ1-2 provide the parts outside the CDR3, is GAGVSQSPRYKVAKRGQDVALRCDPISGHVSLFWYQQALGQGPEFLTYFQNEAQLDKSGLPSDRFFAERPEGSVSTLKIQRTQQEDSAVYLCASSAGRVYGYTFGSGTRLTVV.

The CDR3 spells CASSFYRTANTGELFF. DNA for the CDR3: TGTGCCAGCAGTTTCTACCGGACTGCGAACACCGGGGAGCTGTTTTTT. The chain joins TRBV6-4 to TRBJ2-2; possibly TRBD2 for D (5 bases). Trimming stripped 5 bases from V and 0 bases from J, with 13 bases between. Germline V lookup: CDR1 MRHNA, CDR2 SNTAGT. The CDR3 covers 16 residues.

This clonotype was counted ten times or more. This chain uses TRBV6-2 or TRBV6-3 with TRBJ2-7; no clear D gene. Trimming left V 4 bases short and J 7 bases short, with 8 bases between. Per germline, CDR1 MNHEY and CDR2 SVGEGT. The CDR3 totals 11 residues. The CDR3 DNA is TGTGCCAGCAGTTCCCCCCAAGAGCAGTACTTC. Translating it yields CASSSPQEQYF.

The V gene is TRBV6-1, the J gene TRBJ1-1; 8 bases are shared with TRBD1. The CDR3 loop spans 14 amino acids. V was clipped by 3 bases and J by 4 bases; unmatched bases: 4. Germline V lookup: CDR1 MNHNS, CDR2 SASEGT. The CDR3 nucleotides are TGTGCCAGCAGTGACATGGACAGGGTCACTGAAGCTTTCTTT. It codes for CASSDMDRVTEAFF.

In its sample, this clonotype was seen a few times. The V call is TRBV5-1, the J call TRBJ1-6; perhaps TRBD1 as D (6 bases). Trimming stripped 4 bases from V and 1 base from J, with 12 bases between. The CDR3 extends over 16 amino acids. The germline V gene encodes CDR1 SGHRS and CDR2 YFSETQ. As DNA, the CDR3 is TGCGCCAGCAGCCCTCAGCAGGGGTCCTATAATTCACCCCTCCACTTT. It is translated as CASSPQQGSYNSPLHF.

Comments on this clonotype: One base away lies a much larger clone, so this may be a sequencing read error. V gene TRBV6-5 combines with J gene TRBJ1-2; D not resolved. The germline CDR1 and CDR2 sequences are MNHEY and SVGAGI. The CDR3 has 16 residues. The CDR3 DNA reads as TGTGCCAACAGTTACTCCCCAAAACGTCTATACTATGGCTACACCTTC. Amino acid sequence: CANSYSPKRLYYGYTF.

Many counts were recorded for this clonotype. This may come from a read error, since a much larger clone is one base off. The chain uses TRBV10-3 and TRBJ2-5; the D call may be TRBD1 or TRBD2 (5 bases each). The CDR3 sequence is 12 residues long. V shed 4 bases and J shed 11 bases, with 14 bases lying between them. Germline lookup yields CDR1 ENHRY and CDR2 SYGVKD. CDR3 nucleotides: TGTGCCATCAGTGTCAGGGACGATGAGCAGTACTTC. As protein: CAISVRDDEQYF.

This clonotype appeared many times. The genes are TRBV7-2 and TRBJ2-5; 8 positions agree with TRBD1. This CDR3 is 16 amino acids long. Germline V gene data show CDR1 as SGHTA and CDR2 as FQGNSA. Trimming at V came to 1 base and at J to 1 base, leaving 5 bases not matched to a gene. DNA of the CDR3: TGTGCCAGCAGCTTAGGGTCAGGGGGCGGCCAAGAGACCCAGTACTTC. Translated: CASSLGSGGGQETQYF.

Comments on this clonotype: This could be a read error, since a much larger clone is one nucleotide away. The conserved final phenylalanine or tryptophan is absent from the CDR3, which likely points to a read error. V is TRBV7-3 and J is TRBJ1-1, with unresolved D. CDR1 SGHTA and CDR2 FQGTGA come from the germline V gene. V was cut by 1 base and J by 2 bases, with 11 bases left in between. CDR3 length: 15 amino acids. The CDR3 sequence is CASSLRRVGNTEAFC. The CDR3 DNA is TGTGCCAGCAGCTTAAGACGGGTGGGTAACACTGAAGCTTTCTGT.

The chain employs TRBV7-8 and TRBJ2-1; D gene unclear. The CDR3 runs to 16 residues. Looked up from germline, CDR1 is SGHVS and CDR2 is FQNEAQ. V was trimmed by 1 base and J by 2 bases, leaving 12 bases between them. CDR3 sequence: CASSLVGRSAYNEQFF. The CDR3 bases are TGTGCCAGCAGCTTAGTGGGCCGATCTGCCTACAATGAGCAGTTCTTC. The variable domain in full, completed from reference TRBV7-8 and TRBJ2-1, reads GAGVSQSPRYKVAKRGQDVALRCDPISGHVSLFWYQQALGQGPEFLTYFQNEAQLDKSGLPSDRFFAERPEGSVSTLKIQRTQQEDSAVYLCASSLVGRSAYNEQFFGPGTRLTVL.

This clonotype was seen at least ten times. This chain uses TRBV6-1 with TRBJ2-7, with D perhaps assigned TRBD1 or TRBD2 (5 bases each). Trimming removed 3 bases at V and 0 bases at J, with 12 bases between. Germline-derived CDR1 and CDR2 are MNHNS and SASEGT. The CDR3 totals 15 residues. This CDR3 reads CASSDPGASSYEQYF. As DNA, the CDR3 is TGTGCCAGCAGTGACCCCGGGGCTAGCTCCTACGAGCAGTACTTC.

V gene TRBV7-3 combines with J gene TRBJ2-7; tentatively, D is TRBD1 or TRBD2 (5 bases each). With 5 bases removed from V and 1 base from J, the gap between germline ends came to 24 bases. This CDR3 contains 18 residues. From germline, CDR1 is SGHTA and CDR2 FQGTGA. The CDR3 loop reads CASSPHTPRSGTSYEQYF. The CDR3 nucleotides are TGTGCCAGCAGCCCCCACACACCGCGCTCCGGGACGTCCTACGAGCAGTACTTC.

A word on this clonotype: This sequence may be a read error, since a much larger clone differs from it by one base. The CDR3 loop reads CANSPPGQNYGYTF. The CDR3 DNA follows: TGTGCCAACAGCCCCCCGGGGCAGAACTATGGCTACACCTTC. The V gene is TRBV7-2, the J gene TRBJ1-2; D perhaps matches TRBD1 (5 bases). There are 14 residues in the CDR3. Germline CDR1 and CDR2: SGHTA and FQGNSA. The full variable domain, rest sourced from reference TRBV7-2 and TRBJ1-2, is GAGVSQSPSNKVTEKGKDVELRCDPISGHTALYWYRQSLGQGLEFLIYFQGNSAPDKSGLPSDRFSAERTGGSVSTLTIQRTQQEDSAVYLCANSPPGQNYGYTFGSGTRLTVV.

On this clonotype itself: This may be a read error: a much more frequent sequence differs by one nucleotide. The chain recombines TRBV12-3 or TRBV12-4 with TRBJ2-5; no clear D gene. This CDR3 has 16 amino acids. The V end was cut by 5 bases, the J end by 11 bases, with 27 bases between. CDR3 nucleotides: TGTGCCAGCAGTCCTAATGTGAGCACCTACTACAATGAGCAGTACTTC. Protein product: CASSPNVSTYYNEQYF.

This clonotype was detected only once. This rearrangement joins TRBV6-1 to TRBJ2-1, with D perhaps matching TRBD2 (6 bases). This CDR3 region has 13 residues. V dropped 7 bases and J dropped 8 bases, with 15 bases sitting between them. CDR1 is MNHNS and CDR2 is SASEGT in the germline V gene. Here the CDR3 reads CASMSGLGDEQFF. DNA for the CDR3: TGTGCCAGCATGAGCGGGCTGGGGGATGAGCAGTTCTTC.

This clonotype appeared once. This rearrangement joins TRBV29-1 to TRBJ2-3, with D maybe TRBD2 (5 bases). Per the germline V gene, CDR1 is SQVTM and CDR2 is ANQGSEA. V dropped 4 bases and J dropped 2 bases, with 16 bases sitting between them. The CDR3 is 15 amino acids. The CDR3 nucleotides read TGCAGCGTTGGCCTAGCCACCACTCCCACAGATACGCAGTATTTT. Its translation is CSVGLATTPTDTQYF.

This clonotype was counted at least ten times. V gene TRBV28 combines with J gene TRBJ2-7, with D perhaps matching TRBD1 (6 bases). The CDR3 length is 13 residues. Trimming pared 5 bases from V and 2 bases from J, leaving 10 bases between. Germline CDR1 MDHEN, CDR2 SYDVKM. The CDR3 DNA follows: TGTGCCAGCAGTACCCGGGACACCTACGAGCAGTACTTC. It yields the protein CASSTRDTYEQYF.

The rearrangement uses TRBV7-2 and TRBJ2-7; TRBD2 aligns across 7 bases. The junction had 6 bases not matched to a gene; V was cut back by 4 bases and J by 3 bases. Germline V gives CDR1 SGHTA, CDR2 FQGNSA. This CDR3 is built from 14 residues. CDR3 coding DNA: TGTGCCAGCAGCTGGACTAGGGATAGCTACGAGCAGTACTTC. It translates to CASSWTRDSYEQYF.

There are many counts of this clonotype. The chain recombines TRBV20-1 with TRBJ2-3; TRBD1 agrees at 8 bases. CDR1 DFQATT and CDR2 SNEGSKA come from the germline V gene (reference sequence). The CDR3 extends over 16 amino acids. Trimming cost V 4 bases and J 4 bases; bases outside gene matches: 13. CDR3 residues: CSATEIDRGLADTQYF. Here the CDR3 DNA reads TGCAGTGCTACGGAGATAGACAGGGGCTTGGCAGATACGCAGTATTTT.

Comments on this clonotype: This could be a read error, since a much larger clone is one nucleotide away. The rearrangement links TRBV20-1 to TRBJ2-3; a possible D gene is TRBD1 (5 bases). The CDR3 length is 15 residues. Trimming left V 2 bases short and J 2 bases short, with 14 bases between. From germline, CDR1 is DFQATT and CDR2 SNEGSKA (reference sequence). This chain's CDR3 is CSARKGQWDTDTQYF. The CDR3 coding sequence is TGCAGTGCTAGAAAGGGGCAGTGGGACACAGATACGCAGTATTTT.

Worth noting for this clonotype: A read error may be the cause here, since a much bigger clone is one base away. The chain joins TRBV7-2 to TRBJ2-7, with a possible D match to TRBD1 (6 bases). The assigned J gene may be wrong: the sequence end matches TRBJ2-5 better. This CDR3 contains 15 residues. Germline V gene data show CDR1 as SGHTA and CDR2 as FQGNSA. The DNA for the CDR3 is TGTGCCGGTACTACTGTGGGCAGGGGATCAGAGACCCAGTACTTC. This sequence encodes CAGTTVGRGSETQYF.

This chain joins TRBV5-1 and TRBJ2-3; tentatively, D is TRBD1 (7 bases). The CDR3 is 14 amino acids. Per the germline V gene, CDR1 is SGHRS and CDR2 is YFSETQ. Trimming stripped 9 bases from V and 5 bases from J, with 19 bases between. The CDR3 DNA reads as TGCGCCACCCCGGTGAGACAGGGAGGAGATACGCAGTATTTT. Its translation is CATPVRQGGDTQYF.